This TCR beta chain was recorded in a study of T cells in Graves' hyperthyroidism and ophthalmopathy. TCR beta CDR3 regions were amplified from RNA. Primed by the HTBI set, a first-round RT-PCR was run on the TCR CDR3. One entry per CDR3 protein, called by TCRdb with MiXCR from the multiplex PCR reads. The sample holds about 360,000 distinct CDR3 sequences, roughly 13% seen once. The CDR3 consists of 12 residues. 10 ml of fresh peripheral blood supplied the PBMCs. This clonotype was seen ten or more times. The junction and the germline gene differ at one end; a read error may be behind it. The J gene is TRBJ1-1, the V gene TRBV12-3 or TRBV12-4; unclear D gene. The sequenced sample was blood. The TCR sequence derives from a woman under 30 with Graves' hyperthyroidism. The CDR3, as DNA: TGTGCCAGCCTACCGTTGAACTCTGAAGCTTTCTTT. The encoded protein is CASLPLNSEAFF.